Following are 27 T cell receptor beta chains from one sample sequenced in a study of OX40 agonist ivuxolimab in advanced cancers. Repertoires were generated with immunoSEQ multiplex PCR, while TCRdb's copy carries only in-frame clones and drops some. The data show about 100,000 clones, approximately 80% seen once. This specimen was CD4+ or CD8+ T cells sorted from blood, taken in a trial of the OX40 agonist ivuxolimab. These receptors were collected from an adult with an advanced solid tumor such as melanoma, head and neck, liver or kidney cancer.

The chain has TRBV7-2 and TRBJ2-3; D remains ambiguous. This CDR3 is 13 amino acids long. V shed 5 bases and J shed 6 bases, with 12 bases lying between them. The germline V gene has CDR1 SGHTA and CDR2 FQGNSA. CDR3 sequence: CASSNYRDDTQYF. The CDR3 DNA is TGTGCCAGCAGCAACTACAGAGACGATACGCAGTATTTT.

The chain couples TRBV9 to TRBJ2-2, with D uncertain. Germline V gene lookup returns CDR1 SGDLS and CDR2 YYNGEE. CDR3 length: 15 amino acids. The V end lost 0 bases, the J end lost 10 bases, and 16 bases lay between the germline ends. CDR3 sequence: CASSVGPTSDEELFF. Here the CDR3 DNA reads TGTGCCAGCAGCGTAGGCCCAACGAGTGACGAGGAGCTGTTTTTT. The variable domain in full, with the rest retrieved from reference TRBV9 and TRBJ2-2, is DSGVTQTPKHLITATGQRVTLRCSPRSGDLSVYWYQQSLDQGLQFLIQYYNGEERAKGNILERFSAQQFPDLHSELNLSSLELGDSALYFCASSVGPTSDEELFFGEGSRLTVL.

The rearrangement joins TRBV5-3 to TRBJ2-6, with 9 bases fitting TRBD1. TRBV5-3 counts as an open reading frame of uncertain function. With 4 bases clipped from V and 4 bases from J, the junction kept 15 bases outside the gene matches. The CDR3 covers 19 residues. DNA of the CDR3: TGTGCCAGAAGCAGCACCGGGACAGGGCCCGCTCTAGGGGCCAACGTCCTGACTTTC. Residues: CARSSTGTGPALGANVLTF.

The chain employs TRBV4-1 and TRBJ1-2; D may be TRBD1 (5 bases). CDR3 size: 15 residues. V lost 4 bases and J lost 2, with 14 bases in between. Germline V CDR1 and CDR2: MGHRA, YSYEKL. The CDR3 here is CASSPPDRQNYGYTF. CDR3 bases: TGCGCCAGCAGCCCCCCGGACCGACAGAACTATGGCTACACCTTC.

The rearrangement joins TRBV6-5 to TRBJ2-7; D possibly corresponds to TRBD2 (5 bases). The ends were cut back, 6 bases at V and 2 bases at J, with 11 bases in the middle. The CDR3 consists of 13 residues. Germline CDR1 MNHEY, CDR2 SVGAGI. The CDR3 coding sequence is TGTGCCAGCAGCGGACTGGTGCCCTACGAGCAGTACTTC. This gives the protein CASSGLVPYEQYF.

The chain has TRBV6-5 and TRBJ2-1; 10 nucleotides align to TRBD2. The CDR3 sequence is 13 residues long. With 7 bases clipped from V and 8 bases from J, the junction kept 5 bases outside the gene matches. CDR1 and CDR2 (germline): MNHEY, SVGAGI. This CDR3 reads CASIPGTSDEQFF. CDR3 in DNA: TGTGCCAGCATTCCCGGGACTAGCGATGAGCAGTTCTTC.

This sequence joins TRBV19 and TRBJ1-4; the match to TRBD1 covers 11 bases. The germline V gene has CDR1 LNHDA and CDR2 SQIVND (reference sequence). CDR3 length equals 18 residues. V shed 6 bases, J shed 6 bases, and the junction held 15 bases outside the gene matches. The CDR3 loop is CASRRTGTGGREDEKLFF. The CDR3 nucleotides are TGTGCCAGTAGACGGACCGGGACAGGGGGACGAGAAGATGAAAAACTGTTTTTT.

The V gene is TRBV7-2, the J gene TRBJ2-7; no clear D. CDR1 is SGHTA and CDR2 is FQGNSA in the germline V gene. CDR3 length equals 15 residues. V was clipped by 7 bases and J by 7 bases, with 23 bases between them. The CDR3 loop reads CASIKRTGSTGEQYF. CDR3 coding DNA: TGTGCCAGCATCAAACGGACCGGATCTACGGGTGAGCAGTACTTC. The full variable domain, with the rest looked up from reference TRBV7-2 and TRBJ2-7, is GAGVSQSPSNKVTEKGKDVELRCDPISGHTALYWYRQSLGQGLEFLIYFQGNSAPDKSGLPSDRFSAERTGGSVSTLTIQRTQQEDSAVYLCASIKRTGSTGEQYFGPGTRLTVT.

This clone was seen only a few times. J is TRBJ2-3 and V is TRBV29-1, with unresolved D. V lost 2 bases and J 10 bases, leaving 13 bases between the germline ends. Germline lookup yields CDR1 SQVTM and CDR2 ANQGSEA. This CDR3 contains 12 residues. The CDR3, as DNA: TGCAGCGTTGAAAGATGGCGTGACGCGCAGTATTTT. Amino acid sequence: CSVERWRDAQYF.

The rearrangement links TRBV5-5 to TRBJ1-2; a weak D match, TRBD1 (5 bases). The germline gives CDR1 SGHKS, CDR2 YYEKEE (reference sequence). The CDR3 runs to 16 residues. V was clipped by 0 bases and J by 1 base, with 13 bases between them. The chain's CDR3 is CASSLEGADINYGYTF. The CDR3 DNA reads TGTGCCAGCAGCTTGGAAGGGGCCGACATTAACTATGGCTACACCTTC.

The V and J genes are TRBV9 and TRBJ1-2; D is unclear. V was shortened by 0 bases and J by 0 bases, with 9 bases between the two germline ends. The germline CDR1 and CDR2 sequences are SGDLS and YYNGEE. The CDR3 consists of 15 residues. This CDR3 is CASSVESGSNYGYTF. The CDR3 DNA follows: TGTGCCAGCAGCGTAGAATCCGGATCTAACTATGGCTACACCTTC.

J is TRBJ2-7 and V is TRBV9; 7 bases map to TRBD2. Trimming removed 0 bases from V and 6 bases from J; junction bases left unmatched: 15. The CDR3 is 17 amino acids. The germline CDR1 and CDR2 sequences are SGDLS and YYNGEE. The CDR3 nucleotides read TGTGCCAGCAGCGTAGACACCGGGACTACCTCTGTAGGCGAGCAGTACTTC. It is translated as CASSVDTGTTSVGEQYF.

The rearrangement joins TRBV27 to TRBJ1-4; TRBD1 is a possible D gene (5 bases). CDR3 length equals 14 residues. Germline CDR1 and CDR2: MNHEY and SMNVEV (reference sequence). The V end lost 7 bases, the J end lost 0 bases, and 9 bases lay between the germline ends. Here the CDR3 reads CASTLTATNEKLFF. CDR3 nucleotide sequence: TGTGCCAGCACCTTGACAGCAACTAATGAAAAACTGTTTTTT.

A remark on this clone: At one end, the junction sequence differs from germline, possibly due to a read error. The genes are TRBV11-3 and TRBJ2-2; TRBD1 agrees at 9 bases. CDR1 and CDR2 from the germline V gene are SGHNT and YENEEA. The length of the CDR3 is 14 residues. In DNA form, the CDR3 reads TGTGCCAGCAGCGTAGACAGGGGGAGAGGGGAGCTGTTTTTT. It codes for CASSVDRGRGELFF.

For the CDR3, the DNA is TGCGCCAGCAGCTTGGGCCAGTCCAATCAGCCCCAGCATTTT. Its translation is CASSLGQSNQPQHF. The V call is TRBV5-1, the J call TRBJ1-5; D uncertain. Germline values: CDR1 SGHRS, CDR2 YFSETQ. CDR3 length equals 14 residues. Trimming pared 0 bases from V and 3 bases from J, leaving 7 bases between.

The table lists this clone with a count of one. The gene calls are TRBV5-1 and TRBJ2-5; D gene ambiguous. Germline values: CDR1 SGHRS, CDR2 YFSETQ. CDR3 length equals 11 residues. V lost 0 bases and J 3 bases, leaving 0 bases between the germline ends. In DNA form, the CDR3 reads TGCGCCAGCAGCTTGGAAGAGACCCAGTACTTC. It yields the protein CASSLEETQYF.

The CDR3 DNA follows: TGTGCCATCAGTAAACAGGGGGCGAGTTTTGCCTACGAGCAGTACTTC. Translated: CAISKQGASFAYEQYF. The gene calls are TRBV10-3 and TRBJ2-7; 9 nucleotides agree with TRBD1. Looked up from germline, CDR1 is ENHRY and CDR2 is SYGVKD. J gave up 2 bases and V 5 bases, and 10 bases lay outside the gene matches. The CDR3 totals 16 residues.

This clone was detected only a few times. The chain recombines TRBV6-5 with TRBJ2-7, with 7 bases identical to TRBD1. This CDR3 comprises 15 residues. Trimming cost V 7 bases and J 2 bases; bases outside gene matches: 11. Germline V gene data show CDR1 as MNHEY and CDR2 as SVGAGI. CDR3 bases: TGTGCCAGCACCGGGCCTCAGGGGGTACCCTACGAGCAGTACTTC. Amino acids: CASTGPQGVPYEQYF.

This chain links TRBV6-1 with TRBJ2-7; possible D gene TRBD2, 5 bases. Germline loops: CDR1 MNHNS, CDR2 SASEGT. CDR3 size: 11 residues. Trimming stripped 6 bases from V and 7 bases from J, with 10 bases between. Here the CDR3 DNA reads TGTGCCAGCAGAAGAACGGGGGAGCAGTACTTC. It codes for CASRRTGEQYF.

CDR3 amino acids: CASSPPRRTEAFF. Here the CDR3 DNA reads TGTGCCAGCAGCCCACCAAGGAGGACTGAAGCTTTCTTT. This chain links TRBV25-1 with TRBJ1-1; D is uncertain. CDR3 length: 13 residues. Per germline, CDR1 MGHDK and CDR2 SYGVNS. The V and J ends lost 6 bases and 5 bases respectively, with 13 bases between them.

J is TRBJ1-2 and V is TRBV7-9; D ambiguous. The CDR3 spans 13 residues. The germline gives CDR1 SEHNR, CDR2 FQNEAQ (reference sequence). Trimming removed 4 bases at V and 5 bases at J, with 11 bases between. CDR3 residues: CASSSGGPYGYTF. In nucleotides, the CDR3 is TGTGCCAGCAGCTCCGGCGGACCGTATGGCTACACCTTC.

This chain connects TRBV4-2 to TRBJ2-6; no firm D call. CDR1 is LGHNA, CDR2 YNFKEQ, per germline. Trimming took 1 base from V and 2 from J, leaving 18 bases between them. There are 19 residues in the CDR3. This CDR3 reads CASSQGSKLVIAGANVLTF. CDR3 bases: TGTGCCAGCAGCCAAGGCTCTAAGCTGGTCATCGCTGGGGCCAACGTCCTGACTTTC.

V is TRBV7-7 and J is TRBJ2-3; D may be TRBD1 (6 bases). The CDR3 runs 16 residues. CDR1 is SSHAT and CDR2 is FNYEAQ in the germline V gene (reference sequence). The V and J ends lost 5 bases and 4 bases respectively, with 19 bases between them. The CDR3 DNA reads TGTGCCAGCAGCCCAGGGCCCCCTGCAGGGGCAGATACGCAGTATTTT. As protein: CASSPGPPAGADTQYF.

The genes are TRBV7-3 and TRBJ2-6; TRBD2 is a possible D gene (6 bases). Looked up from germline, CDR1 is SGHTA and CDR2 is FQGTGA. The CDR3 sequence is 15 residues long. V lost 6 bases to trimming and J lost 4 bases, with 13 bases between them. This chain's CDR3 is CASRESGAGANVLTF. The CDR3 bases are TGTGCCAGCAGAGAGTCGGGAGCCGGGGCCAACGTCCTGACTTTC.

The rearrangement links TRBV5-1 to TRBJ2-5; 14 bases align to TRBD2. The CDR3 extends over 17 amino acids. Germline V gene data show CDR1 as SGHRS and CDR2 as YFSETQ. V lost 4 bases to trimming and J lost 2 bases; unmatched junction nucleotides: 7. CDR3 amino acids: CASSLSGTSGGQETQYF. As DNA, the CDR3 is TGCGCCAGCAGCCTAAGTGGGACTAGCGGGGGACAAGAGACCCAGTACTTC. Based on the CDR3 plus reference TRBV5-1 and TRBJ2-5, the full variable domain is KAGVTQTPRYLIKTRGQQVTLSCSPISGHRSVSWYQQTPGQGLQFLFEYFSETQRNKGNFPGRFSGRQFSNSRSEMNVSTLELGDSALYLCASSLSGTSGGQETQYFGPGTRLLVL.

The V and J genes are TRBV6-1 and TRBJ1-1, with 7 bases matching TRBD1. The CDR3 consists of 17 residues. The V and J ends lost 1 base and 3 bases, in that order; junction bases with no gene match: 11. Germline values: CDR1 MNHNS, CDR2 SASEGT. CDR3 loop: CASSEVLGGWGHTEAFF. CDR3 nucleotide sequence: TGTGCCAGCAGTGAAGTTTTAGGGGGCTGGGGCCACACTGAAGCTTTCTTT.

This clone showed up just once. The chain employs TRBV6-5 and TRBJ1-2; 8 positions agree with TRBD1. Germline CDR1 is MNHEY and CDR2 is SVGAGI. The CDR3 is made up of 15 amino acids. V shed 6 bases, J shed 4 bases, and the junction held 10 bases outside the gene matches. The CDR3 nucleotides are TGTGCCAGCAGATCGTCCGGGACAGGACTCTATGGCTACACCTTC. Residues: CASRSSGTGLYGYTF.